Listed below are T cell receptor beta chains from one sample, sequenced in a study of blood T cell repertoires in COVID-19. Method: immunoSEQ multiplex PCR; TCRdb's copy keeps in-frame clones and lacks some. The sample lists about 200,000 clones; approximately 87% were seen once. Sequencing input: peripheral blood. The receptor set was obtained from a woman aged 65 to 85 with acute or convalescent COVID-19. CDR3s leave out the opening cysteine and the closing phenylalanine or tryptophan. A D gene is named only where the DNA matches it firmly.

CDR3 protein: ASSPRTDYTEAF; J gene: TRBJ1-1; D gene: NA; CDR3 length: 12; V gene: TRBV18
CDR3 protein: ASSLGGMNTEAF; J gene: TRBJ1-1; D gene: NA; CDR3 length: 12; V gene: TRBV5-1
CDR3 protein: ASSSAGVDTEAF; J gene: TRBJ1-1; D gene: NA; CDR3 length: 12; V gene: TRBV28
CDR3 protein: VRTIDSGDDYGYT; J gene: TRBJ1-2; D gene: NA; CDR3 length: 13; V gene: TRBV7-5
CDR3 protein: ASSPQLRANTGELF; J gene: TRBJ2-2; D gene: NA; CDR3 length: 14; V gene: TRBV7-8
CDR3 protein: ASSAGQGNSPLH; J gene: TRBJ1-6; D gene: TRBD1; CDR3 length: 12; V gene: TRBV3-1/TRBV3-2
CDR3 protein: ASSLAIGYGYT; J gene: TRBJ1-2; D gene: NA; CDR3 length: 11; V gene: TRBV5-1
CDR3 protein: SATAPPGNTEAF; J gene: TRBJ1-1; D gene: NA; CDR3 length: 12; V gene: TRBV29-1
CDR3 protein: ASSLAAGSNTEAF; J gene: TRBJ1-1; D gene: NA; CDR3 length: 13; V gene: TRBV7-9
CDR3 protein: ASVGLSSYEQY; J gene: TRBJ2-7; D gene: NA; CDR3 length: 11; V gene: TRBV10-2
CDR3 protein: ASSTRQALNYGYT; J gene: TRBJ1-2; D gene: NA; CDR3 length: 13; V gene: TRBV19
CDR3 protein: ASSMTGTPYEQY; J gene: TRBJ2-7; D gene: TRBD1; CDR3 length: 12; V gene: TRBV5-1
CDR3 protein: ASTLRAPGSTEAF; J gene: TRBJ1-1; D gene: NA; CDR3 length: 13; V gene: TRBV13
CDR3 protein: ASSPTNTQETQY; J gene: TRBJ2-5; D gene: NA; CDR3 length: 12; V gene: TRBV18
CDR3 protein: ASSLNSRRREKLF; J gene: TRBJ1-4; D gene: NA; CDR3 length: 13; V gene: TRBV6-5
CDR3 protein: ASSLTGVGTGELF; J gene: TRBJ2-2; D gene: TRBD1; CDR3 length: 13; V gene: TRBV27
CDR3 protein: ASNPPGVYGYT; J gene: TRBJ1-2; D gene: NA; CDR3 length: 11; V gene: TRBV19
CDR3 protein: AISLAGAGELF; J gene: TRBJ2-2; D gene: TRBD2; CDR3 length: 11; V gene: TRBV10-3
CDR3 protein: ASSLARGNTIY; J gene: TRBJ1-3; D gene: NA; CDR3 length: 11; V gene: TRBV12-3/TRBV12-4
CDR3 protein: ASRDSKGLGDNEQF; J gene: TRBJ2-1; D gene: NA; CDR3 length: 14; V gene: TRBV27
CDR3 protein: ASSASLPGGDTEAF; J gene: TRBJ1-1; D gene: NA; CDR3 length: 14; V gene: TRBV9
CDR3 protein: ASSQDETGAYNEQF; J gene: TRBJ2-1; D gene: TRBD1; CDR3 length: 14; V gene: TRBV4-1
CDR3 protein: ASSLLGGRVHEQF; J gene: TRBJ2-1; D gene: TRBD2; CDR3 length: 13; V gene: TRBV6-2/TRBV6-3
CDR3 protein: ATRDTGYYGYT; J gene: TRBJ1-2; D gene: NA; CDR3 length: 11; V gene: TRBV6-5
CDR3 protein: ASSFELTGELF; J gene: TRBJ2-2; D gene: NA; CDR3 length: 11; V gene: TRBV7-8
CDR3 protein: ASRPDRGEGSPLH; J gene: TRBJ1-6; D gene: TRBD1; CDR3 length: 13; V gene: TRBV6-6
CDR3 protein: ASSLGAGVVQPQH; J gene: TRBJ1-5; D gene: NA; CDR3 length: 13; V gene: TRBV28
CDR3 protein: ASSLAGTHYEQY; J gene: TRBJ2-7; D gene: NA; CDR3 length: 12; V gene: TRBV5-5
CDR3 protein: ASSLTGTGLNNEQF; J gene: TRBJ2-1; D gene: TRBD1; CDR3 length: 14; V gene: TRBV5-1
CDR3 protein: ATSPSSGRNEQY; J gene: TRBJ2-7; D gene: TRBD2; CDR3 length: 12; V gene: TRBV24-1
CDR3 protein: ASSKSGGRRNEQF; J gene: TRBJ2-1; D gene: TRBD2; CDR3 length: 13; V gene: TRBV10-2
CDR3 protein: ASSLDRGGDTQY; J gene: TRBJ2-3; D gene: NA; CDR3 length: 12; V gene: TRBV5-1
CDR3 protein: ASSERAGYEQY; J gene: TRBJ2-7; D gene: NA; CDR3 length: 11; V gene: TRBV10-2
CDR3 protein: ASSSTGTGNTGELF; J gene: TRBJ2-2; D gene: TRBD1; CDR3 length: 14; V gene: TRBV11-2
CDR3 protein: ASSRAGGTYEQY; J gene: TRBJ2-7; D gene: TRBD2; CDR3 length: 12; V gene: TRBV28
CDR3 protein: ASSQEAAGGANEQF; J gene: TRBJ2-1; D gene: TRBD2; CDR3 length: 14; V gene: TRBV4-2
CDR3 protein: ASSQAQGSEKLF; J gene: TRBJ1-4; D gene: TRBD1; CDR3 length: 12; V gene: TRBV3-1/TRBV3-2
CDR3 protein: ASSRDRVRTYEQY; J gene: TRBJ2-7; D gene: TRBD1; CDR3 length: 13; V gene: TRBV13
CDR3 protein: ASSIGKGTGRHSPLH; J gene: TRBJ1-6; D gene: TRBD1; CDR3 length: 15; V gene: TRBV19
CDR3 protein: ASSLGGRRNYGYT; J gene: TRBJ1-2; D gene: NA; CDR3 length: 13; V gene: TRBV5-1
CDR3 protein: ASSKRQNNEQF; J gene: TRBJ2-1; D gene: NA; CDR3 length: 11; V gene: TRBV2
CDR3 protein: ATSTPGTGELF; J gene: TRBJ2-2; D gene: NA; CDR3 length: 11; V gene: TRBV24-1
CDR3 protein: ASSRLGLAEITGELF; J gene: TRBJ2-2; D gene: TRBD2; CDR3 length: 15; V gene: TRBV3-1/TRBV3-2
CDR3 protein: ASSYQARNYEQY; J gene: TRBJ2-7; D gene: NA; CDR3 length: 12; V gene: TRBV7-2
CDR3 protein: ASSLTSGLTGELF; J gene: TRBJ2-2; D gene: TRBD2; CDR3 length: 13; V gene: TRBV6-5
CDR3 protein: SVEVGQGTEAF; J gene: TRBJ1-1; D gene: TRBD1; CDR3 length: 11; V gene: TRBV29-1
CDR3 protein: ASSIVGGTGELF; J gene: TRBJ2-2; D gene: NA; CDR3 length: 12; V gene: TRBV19